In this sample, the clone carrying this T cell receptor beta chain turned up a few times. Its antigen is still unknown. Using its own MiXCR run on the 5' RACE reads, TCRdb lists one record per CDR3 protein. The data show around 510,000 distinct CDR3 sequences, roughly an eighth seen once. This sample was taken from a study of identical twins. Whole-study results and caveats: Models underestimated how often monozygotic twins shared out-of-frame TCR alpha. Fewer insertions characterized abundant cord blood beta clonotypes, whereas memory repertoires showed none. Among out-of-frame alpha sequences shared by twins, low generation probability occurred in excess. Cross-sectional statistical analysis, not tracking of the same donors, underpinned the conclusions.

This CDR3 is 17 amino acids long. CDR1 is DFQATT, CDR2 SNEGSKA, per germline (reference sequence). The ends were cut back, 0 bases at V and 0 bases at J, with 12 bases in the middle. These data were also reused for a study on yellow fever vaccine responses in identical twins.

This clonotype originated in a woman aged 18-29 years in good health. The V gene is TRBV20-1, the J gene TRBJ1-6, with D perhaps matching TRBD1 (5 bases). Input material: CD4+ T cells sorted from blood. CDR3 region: CSARDRQSSSYNSPLHF. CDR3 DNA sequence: TGCAGTGCTAGAGATCGACAGTCCAGCTCCTATAATTCACCCCTCCACTTT.